Below, 18 T cell receptor beta chains from the same sample are listed, as sequenced in a study of CD8+CD57+ T cells in acquired aplastic anemia. Genomic DNA, the template, was used for profiling of the TCR beta VDJ and CDR3. TCRdb re-called the reads with MiXCR, one entry per CDR3 protein. The sample lists some 220,000 distinct CDR3 sequences; 30% to 40% were seen once. Material for sequencing was sorted CD4+, CD8+, or CD8+CD57+ T cells (not recorded which) from PBMCs. Source of these receptors: a human donor in good health, serving as a control.

This clonotype was observed a handful of times. V is TRBV5-1 and J is TRBJ1-4, with 9 nucleotides matching TRBD1. CDR3 length equals 18 residues. CDR1 is SGHRS and CDR2 is YFSETQ in the germline V gene. The V segment lost 4 bases and the J segment 7 bases; nucleotides outside the gene matches: 17. The CDR3 DNA reads as TGCGCCAGCAGCCCGGTCGGACAGGGGATTCCGATAAGTGAAAAACTGTTTTTT. Translation: CASSPVGQGIPISEKLFF.

This clonotype was observed many times. The CDR3 nucleotides read TGTGCCAGCAGCTTAGTTGGGGGGACAGTGCCTACAGATACGCAGTATTTT. This encodes CASSLVGGTVPTDTQYF. The V and J genes are TRBV11-1 and TRBJ2-3; the D gene is possibly TRBD1 (7 bases). Germline V CDR1 and CDR2: SGHAT, FQDESV (reference sequence). The V and J ends lost 1 base and 3 bases respectively, with 17 bases between them. The CDR3 is made up of 17 amino acids.

This rearrangement joins TRBV29-1 to TRBJ1-2, with TRBD1 identical over 9 bases. CDR1 is SQVTM and CDR2 is ANQGSEA in the germline V gene. The ends lost 4 bases at V and 7 bases at J; junction bases unmatched: 7. The CDR3 is made up of 13 amino acids. CDR3 protein: CSVAEQGAGGYTF. Here the CDR3 DNA reads TGCAGCGTTGCGGAACAGGGGGCCGGTGGCTACACCTTC.

This clonotype was detected only a few times. This CDR3 reads CASSLVGPGSNTEAFF. For the CDR3, the DNA is TGTGCCAGCAGCTTAGTAGGTCCGGGGTCGAACACTGAAGCTTTCTTT. This rearrangement joins TRBV7-9 to TRBJ1-1; no definite D call. Germline V gene lookup returns CDR1 SEHNR and CDR2 FQNEAQ (reference sequence). V was cut by 1 base and J by 1 base, with 13 bases left in between. The CDR3 spans 16 residues.

J is TRBJ2-3 and V is TRBV5-1; the D is unclear. Trimming stripped 0 bases from V and 1 base from J, with 15 bases between. This CDR3 has 17 residues. The germline V gene encodes CDR1 SGHRS and CDR2 YFSETQ. The CDR3 DNA reads TGCGCCAGCAGCTTGGCCGTGGGGAATCTCGGCACAGATACGCAGTATTTT. This gives the protein CASSLAVGNLGTDTQYF.

The chain uses TRBV11-2 and TRBJ2-2; 10 bases match TRBD2. Germline V gene lookup returns CDR1 SGHAT and CDR2 FQNNGV. The CDR3 has 18 residues. Trimming took 6 bases from V and 6 from J; bases not matched to a gene: 16. CDR3 in amino acids: CASRTSGLAGVTPGELFF. The DNA of the CDR3 is TGTGCCAGCAGGACCTCGGGGCTAGCGGGAGTAACCCCCGGGGAGCTGTTTTTT. Supplemented by reference TRBV11-2 and TRBJ2-2, the full variable domain reads EAGVAQSPRYKIIEKRQSVAFWCNPISGHATLYWYQQILGQGPKLLIQFQNNGVVDDSQLPKDRFSAERLKGVDSTLKIQPAKLEDSAVYLCASRTSGLAGVTPGELFFGEGSRLTVL.

This clonotype has at least ten counts. The rearrangement links TRBV5-1 to TRBJ2-7; 9 positions match TRBD2. The V gene end was trimmed by 4 bases and the J gene end by 7 bases; junction bases not matched to a gene: 15. Germline assignment: CDR1 SGHRS and CDR2 YFSETQ. This CDR3 comprises 16 residues. The DNA for the CDR3 is TGCGCCAGCAGCCTCTCCGGACCGCGGGAGGGGGGAGAGCAGTACTTC. Protein sequence: CASSLSGPREGGEQYF.

This sequence joins TRBV9 and TRBJ2-7, with D perhaps TRBD2 (6 bases). The germline CDR1 and CDR2 sequences are SGDLS and YYNGEE. Trimming pared 0 bases from V and 3 bases from J, leaving 10 bases between. The CDR3 totals 14 residues. CDR3 in DNA: TGTGCCAGCAGCGTAGGGGGAGGAGGCTACGAGCAGTACTTC. Its protein product is CASSVGGGGYEQYF. The full variable domain, in which reference TRBV9 and TRBJ2-7 provide the parts outside the CDR3, is DSGVTQTPKHLITATGQRVTLRCSPRSGDLSVYWYQQSLDQGLQFLIQYYNGEERAKGNILERFSAQQFPDLHSELNLSSLELGDSALYFCASSVGGGGYEQYFGPGTRLTVT.

The table lists this clonotype with many counts. V and J are TRBV19 and TRBJ2-2, with D tentatively TRBD1 (6 bases). The ends were cut back, 5 bases at V and 5 bases at J, with 15 bases in the middle. This CDR3 is 15 amino acids long. Germline assignment: CDR1 LNHDA and CDR2 SQIVND (reference sequence). The CDR3: CASSGRIQGTGELFF. The CDR3 DNA follows: TGTGCCAGTAGTGGAAGAATACAGGGTACCGGGGAGCTGTTTTTT.

This chain joins TRBV7-6 and TRBJ1-2; 8 positions agree with TRBD1. V trimming: 6 bases; J trimming: 6 bases; junction bases outside the gene matches: 3. This CDR3 has 12 amino acids. From germline, CDR1 is SGHVS and CDR2 FNYEAQ. DNA of the CDR3: TGTGCCAGCAGGACGACAGGGGATGGCTACACCTTC. It translates to CASRTTGDGYTF.

This chain links TRBV4-2 with TRBJ1-1, with D uncertain. Deletions cut 1 base from V and 0 bases from J, with 9 bases between. CDR3 length equals 15 residues. CDR1 is LGHNA, CDR2 YNFKEQ, per germline. The CDR3 spells CASSQAGVVNTEAFF. For the CDR3, the DNA is TGTGCCAGCAGCCAAGCCGGGGTTGTGAACACTGAAGCTTTCTTT.

The sample holds many counts of this clonotype. The chain recombines TRBV2 with TRBJ2-7, with 7 bases lining up with TRBD1. Trimming removed 5 bases from V and 3 bases from J; junction bases left unmatched: 4. The CDR3 is 13 amino acids. Per the germline V gene, CDR1 is SNHLY and CDR2 is FYNNEI. The CDR3 region has the DNA TGTGCCAGCAGTTCCGGGACAGTCTACGAGCAGTACTTC. Encoded protein: CASSSGTVYEQYF.

This clonotype was counted at least ten times. The V call is TRBV7-9, the J call TRBJ1-2; 9 nucleotides align to TRBD1. This CDR3 contains 15 residues. Looked up from germline, CDR1 is SEHNR and CDR2 is FQNEAQ (reference sequence). The V gene end was trimmed by 0 bases and the J gene end by 4 bases; junction bases not matched to a gene: 3. The CDR3 loop reads CASSLAGQGFYGYTF. CDR3 DNA: TGTGCCAGCAGCTTAGCGGGACAGGGTTTCTATGGCTACACCTTC.

This clonotype was found many times. V gene TRBV4-3 combines with J gene TRBJ2-7, with D perhaps TRBD1 (5 bases). The CDR3 runs 15 residues. CDR1 LGHNA and CDR2 YSLEER come from the germline V gene. V lost 2 bases and J lost 4, with 15 bases in between. Here the CDR3 reads CASSQTMTDPYEQYF. CDR3 nucleotides: TGCGCCAGCAGCCAAACTATGACAGACCCTTACGAGCAGTACTTC.

The chain links TRBV25-1 to TRBJ2-2, with 8 bases fitting TRBD1. Germline trimming cut 4 bases from V and 5 bases from J; bases unmatched to any gene: 6. Per the germline V gene, CDR1 is MGHDK and CDR2 is SYGVNS. CDR3 length: 15 residues. CDR3 residues: CASSVRGRGTGELFF. CDR3 nucleotide sequence: TGTGCCAGCAGTGTCAGGGGGCGCGGGACCGGGGAGCTGTTTTTT.

The gene calls are TRBV3-1 and TRBJ1-2; D remains ambiguous. Trimming took off 0 bases at V and 0 bases at J, with 8 bases between the two ends. CDR1 LGHDT and CDR2 YNNKEL come from the germline V gene (reference sequence). The CDR3 length is 15 residues. CDR3 in amino acids: CASSQDVDSNYGYTF. The CDR3 DNA follows: TGTGCCAGCAGCCAAGACGTCGATTCTAACTATGGCTACACCTTC. Using reference TRBV3-1 and TRBJ1-2 for the parts outside the CDR3, the full variable domain is DTAVSQTPKYLVTQMGNDKSIKCEQNLGHDTMYWYKQDSKKFLKIMFSYNNKELIINETVPNRFSPKSPDKAHLNLHINSLELGDSAVYFCASSQDVDSNYGYTFGSGTRLTVV.

V gene TRBV10-1 combines with J gene TRBJ1-2; D is uncertain. Deletions cut 2 bases from V and 2 bases from J, with 6 bases between. The CDR3 loop spans 13 amino acids. Germline V lookup: CDR1 WNHNN, CDR2 SYGVQD (reference sequence). As DNA, the CDR3 is TGCGCCAGCAGTGAGGACTTAAACTATGGCTACACCTTC. As protein: CASSEDLNYGYTF.

As to this clonotype: Just one base apart from a much larger clone, this may be a read error. This chain uses TRBV20-1 with TRBJ2-3, with 9 bases fitting TRBD2. Per germline, CDR1 DFQATT and CDR2 SNEGSKA (reference sequence). This CDR3 has 14 amino acids. In DNA, the CDR3 is TGCAGTGCAATGACTAGCGGAGGAGCAGATACGCAGTGTTTT. It encodes CSAMTSGGADTQCF.